The TCR beta chain described here comes from a study of cytomegalovirus exposure and HLA in healthy donors. Germline V gene lookup returns CDR1 MRHNA and CDR2 SNTAGT. There are 14 residues in the CDR3. After removal of 2 bases from V and 1 base from J, the junction contained 0 bases not matched to a gene. The study's findings and limits: TCR beta chains numbering 164 were designated cytomegalovirus-associated. One later analysis, an examination of the roughly 130 validation repertoires, found that first-cohort TCR clusters tended to co-occur in them. Across donors, most TCRs were seen rarely, yet some public ones were widespread. The authors confirmed in vitro that three CMV-associated chains were specific for CMV antigens.

A note on this clone: Its antigen is as yet unknown. This CDR3 is also generated by other DNA sequences in the sample.

Only in-frame clones appear in the TCRdb table, and some are missing; sequencing was by immunoSEQ multiplex PCR. Of hundreds of thousands of clones in the sample, around 87% were seen once. The sequence came from a woman aged 18-30 years in good health and CMV-seropositive. The chain joins TRBV6-4 to TRBJ2-3, with TRBD2 identical over 7 bases. Sequencing was performed on PBMCs. CDR3: CASSDTSGTDTQYF. The CDR3 region has the DNA TGTGCCAGCAGTGACACTAGCGGCACAGATACGCAGTATTTT.